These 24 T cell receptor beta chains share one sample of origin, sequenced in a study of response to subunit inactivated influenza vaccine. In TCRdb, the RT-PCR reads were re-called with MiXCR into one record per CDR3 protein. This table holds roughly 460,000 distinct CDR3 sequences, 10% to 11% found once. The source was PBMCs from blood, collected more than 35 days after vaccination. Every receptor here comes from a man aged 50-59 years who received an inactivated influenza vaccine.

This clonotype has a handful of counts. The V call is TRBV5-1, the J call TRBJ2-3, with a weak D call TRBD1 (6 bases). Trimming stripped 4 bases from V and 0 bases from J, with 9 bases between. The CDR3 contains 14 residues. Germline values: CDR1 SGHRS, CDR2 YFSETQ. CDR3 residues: CASSRDKSTDTQYF. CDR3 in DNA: TGCGCCAGCAGCCGGGACAAGAGCACAGATACGCAGTATTTT.

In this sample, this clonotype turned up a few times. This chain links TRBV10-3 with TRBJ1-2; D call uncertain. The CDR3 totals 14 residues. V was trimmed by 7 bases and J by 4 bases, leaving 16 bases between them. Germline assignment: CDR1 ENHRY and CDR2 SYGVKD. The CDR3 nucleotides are TGTGCCATCACGGACCGTGAAAAGGGCTATGGCTACACCTTC. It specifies CAITDREKGYGYTF.

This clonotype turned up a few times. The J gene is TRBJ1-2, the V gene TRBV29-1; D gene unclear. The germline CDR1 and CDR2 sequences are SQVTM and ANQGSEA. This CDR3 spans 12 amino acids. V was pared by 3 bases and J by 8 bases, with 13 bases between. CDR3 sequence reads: CSVERSQGGYTF. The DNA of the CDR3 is TGCAGCGTTGAGAGGTCCCAAGGAGGCTACACCTTC.

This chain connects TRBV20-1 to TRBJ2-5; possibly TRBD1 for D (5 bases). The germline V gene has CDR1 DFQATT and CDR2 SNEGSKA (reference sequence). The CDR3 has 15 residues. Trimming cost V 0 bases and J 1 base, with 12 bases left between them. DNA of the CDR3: TGCAGTGCTAGAGACCCGACAGTTCTCCAAGAGACCCAGTACTTC. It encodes CSARDPTVLQETQYF.

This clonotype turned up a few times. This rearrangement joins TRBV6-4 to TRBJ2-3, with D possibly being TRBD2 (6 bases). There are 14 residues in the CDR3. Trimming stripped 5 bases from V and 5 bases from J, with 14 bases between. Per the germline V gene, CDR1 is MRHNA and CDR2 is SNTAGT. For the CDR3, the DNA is TGTGCCAGCAGTAACGGAGGGTTTGGAGATACGCAGTATTTT. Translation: CASSNGGFGDTQYF.

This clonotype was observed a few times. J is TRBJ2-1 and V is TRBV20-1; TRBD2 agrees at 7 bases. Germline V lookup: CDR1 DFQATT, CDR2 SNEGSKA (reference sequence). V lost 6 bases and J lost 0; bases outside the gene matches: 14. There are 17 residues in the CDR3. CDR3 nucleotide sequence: TGCAGTGCCCCCCAGGCGGGGGTCCCGAGCTCCTACAATGAGCAGTTCTTC. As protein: CSAPQAGVPSSYNEQFF.

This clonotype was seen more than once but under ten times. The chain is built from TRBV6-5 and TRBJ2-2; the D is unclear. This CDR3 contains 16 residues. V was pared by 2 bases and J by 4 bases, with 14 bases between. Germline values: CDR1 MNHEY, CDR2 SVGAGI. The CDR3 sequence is CASSYTGAPGTGELFF. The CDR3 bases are TGTGCCAGCAGTTACACCGGAGCTCCGGGCACCGGGGAGCTGTTTTTT.

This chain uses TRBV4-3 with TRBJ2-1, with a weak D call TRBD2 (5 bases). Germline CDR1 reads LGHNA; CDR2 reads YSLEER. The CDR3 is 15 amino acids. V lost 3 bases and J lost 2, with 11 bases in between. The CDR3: CASSHSGVTYNEQFF. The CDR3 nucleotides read TGCGCCAGCAGCCACAGCGGAGTGACCTACAATGAGCAGTTCTTC.

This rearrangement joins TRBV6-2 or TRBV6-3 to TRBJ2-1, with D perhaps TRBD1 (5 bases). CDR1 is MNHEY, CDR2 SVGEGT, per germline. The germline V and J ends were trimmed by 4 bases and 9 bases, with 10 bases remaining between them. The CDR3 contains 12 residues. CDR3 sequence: CASSSQATEQFF. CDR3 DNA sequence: TGTGCCAGCAGTTCACAGGCAACTGAGCAGTTCTTC.

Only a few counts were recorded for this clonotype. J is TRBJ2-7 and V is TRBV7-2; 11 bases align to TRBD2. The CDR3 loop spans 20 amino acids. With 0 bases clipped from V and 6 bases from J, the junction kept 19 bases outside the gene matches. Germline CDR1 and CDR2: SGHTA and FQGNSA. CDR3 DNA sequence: TGTGCCAGCAGCTTAGCGCACTTCTCGACTAGCGGGATTATCTCTGTCGAGCAGTACTTC. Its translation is CASSLAHFSTSGIISVEQYF.

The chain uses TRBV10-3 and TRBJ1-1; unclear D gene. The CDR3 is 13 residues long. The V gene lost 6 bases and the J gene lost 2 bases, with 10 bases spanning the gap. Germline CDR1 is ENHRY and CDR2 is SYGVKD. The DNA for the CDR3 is TGTGCCATCAGAAACATGAGAAACACTGAAGCTTTCTTT. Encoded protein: CAIRNMRNTEAFF.

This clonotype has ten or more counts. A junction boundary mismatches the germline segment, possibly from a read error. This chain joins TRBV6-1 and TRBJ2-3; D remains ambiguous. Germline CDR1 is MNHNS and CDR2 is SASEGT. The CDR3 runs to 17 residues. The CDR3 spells CASTERKAHGGPDTQYF. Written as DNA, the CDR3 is TGTGCCAGCACTGAACGGAAAGCCCACGGCGGCCCAGATACGCAGTATTTT.

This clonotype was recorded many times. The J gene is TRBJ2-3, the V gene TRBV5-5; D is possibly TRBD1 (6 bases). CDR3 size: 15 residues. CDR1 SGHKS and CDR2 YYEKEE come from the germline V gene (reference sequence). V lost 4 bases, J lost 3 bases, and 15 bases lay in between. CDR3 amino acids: CASSLLQGSTDTQYF. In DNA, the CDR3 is TGTGCCAGCAGCCTCTTGCAGGGGAGTACAGATACGCAGTATTTT.

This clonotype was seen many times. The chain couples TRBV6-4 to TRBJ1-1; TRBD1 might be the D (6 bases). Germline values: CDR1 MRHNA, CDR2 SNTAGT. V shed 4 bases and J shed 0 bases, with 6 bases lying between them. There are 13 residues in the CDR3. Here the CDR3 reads CASSGQVNTEAFF. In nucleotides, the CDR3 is TGTGCCAGCAGTGGACAGGTGAACACTGAAGCTTTCTTT.

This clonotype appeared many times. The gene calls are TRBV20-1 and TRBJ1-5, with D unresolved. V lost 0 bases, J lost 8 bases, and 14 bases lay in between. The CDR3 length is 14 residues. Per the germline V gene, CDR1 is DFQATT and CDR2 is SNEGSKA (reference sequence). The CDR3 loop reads CSARDPGDWEPQHF. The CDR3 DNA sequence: TGCAGTGCTAGAGATCCGGGAGACTGGGAGCCCCAGCATTTT.

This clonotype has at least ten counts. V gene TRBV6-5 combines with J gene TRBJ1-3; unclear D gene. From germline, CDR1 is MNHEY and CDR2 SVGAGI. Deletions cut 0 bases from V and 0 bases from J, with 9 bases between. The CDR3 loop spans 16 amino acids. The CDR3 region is CASSYSVAHSGNTIYF. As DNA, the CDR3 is TGTGCCAGCAGTTACTCGGTGGCTCACTCTGGAAACACCATATATTTT.

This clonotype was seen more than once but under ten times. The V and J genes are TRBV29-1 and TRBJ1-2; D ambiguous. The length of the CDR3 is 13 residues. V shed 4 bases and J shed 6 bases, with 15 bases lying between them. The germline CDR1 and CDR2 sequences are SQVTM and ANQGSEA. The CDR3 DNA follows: TGCAGCGTTGTGGATGGGGTTTCCAATGGCTACACCTTC. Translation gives CSVVDGVSNGYTF.

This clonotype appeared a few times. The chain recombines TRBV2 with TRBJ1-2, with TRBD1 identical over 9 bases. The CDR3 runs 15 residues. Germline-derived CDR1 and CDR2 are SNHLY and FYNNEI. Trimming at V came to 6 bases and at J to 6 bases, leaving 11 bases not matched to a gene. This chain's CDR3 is CASRELGTGFNGYTF. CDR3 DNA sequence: TGTGCCAGCAGGGAGCTTGGGACAGGGTTTAATGGCTACACCTTC.

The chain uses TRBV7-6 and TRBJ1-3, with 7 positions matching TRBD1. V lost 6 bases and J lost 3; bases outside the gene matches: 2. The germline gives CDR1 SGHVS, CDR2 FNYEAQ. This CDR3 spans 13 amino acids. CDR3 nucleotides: TGTGCCAGCAGTACAGGGGTTGGAAACACCATATATTTT. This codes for CASSTGVGNTIYF.

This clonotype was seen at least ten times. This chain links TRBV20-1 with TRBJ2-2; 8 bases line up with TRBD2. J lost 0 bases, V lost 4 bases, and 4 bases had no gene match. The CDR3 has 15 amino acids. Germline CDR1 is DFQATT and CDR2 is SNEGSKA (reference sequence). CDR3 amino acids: CSAKRGGTNTGELFF. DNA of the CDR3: TGCAGTGCTAAACGGGGGGGAACGAACACCGGGGAGCTGTTTTTT.

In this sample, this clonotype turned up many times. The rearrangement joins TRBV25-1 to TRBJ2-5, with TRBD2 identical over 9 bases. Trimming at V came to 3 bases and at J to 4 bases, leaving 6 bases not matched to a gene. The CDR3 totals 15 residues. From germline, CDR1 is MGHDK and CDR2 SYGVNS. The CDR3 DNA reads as TGTGCCAGCAGTGAGCAGGGACTAGCCGGAGAGACCCAGTACTTC. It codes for CASSEQGLAGETQYF.

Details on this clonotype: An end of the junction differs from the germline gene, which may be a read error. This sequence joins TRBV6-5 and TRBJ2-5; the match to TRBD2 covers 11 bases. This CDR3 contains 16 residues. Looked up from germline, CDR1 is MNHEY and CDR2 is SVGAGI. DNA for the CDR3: TGTGCCAGCAGTTTCGCGACTAGCGGGGCCCAAGAGACCCACTACTTC. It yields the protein CASSFATSGAQETHYF.

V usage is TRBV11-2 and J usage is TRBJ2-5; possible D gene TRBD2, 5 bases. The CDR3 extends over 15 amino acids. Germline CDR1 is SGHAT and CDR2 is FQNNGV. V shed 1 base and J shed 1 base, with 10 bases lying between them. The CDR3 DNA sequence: TGTGCCAGCAGCTTAGTGGAGGACCTCCAAGAGACCCAGTACTTC. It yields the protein CASSLVEDLQETQYF.

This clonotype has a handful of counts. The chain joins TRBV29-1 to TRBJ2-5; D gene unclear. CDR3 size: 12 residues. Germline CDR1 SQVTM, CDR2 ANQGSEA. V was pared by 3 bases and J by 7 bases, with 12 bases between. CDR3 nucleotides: TGCAGCGTTGATGGAGTAGCCCGGACCCAGTACTTC. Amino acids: CSVDGVARTQYF.